The present T cell receptor (beta chain) was sequenced within a study of blood T cell repertoires in COVID-19. Study summary: There were acute and convalescent COVID-19 samples, and they came from the United States, Italy and Spain. From T cells, B-cell-depleted T cells, or PBMCs came the material, which was cDNA or gDNA.

In the original processing: Amplification of reference gene primers provided the estimated nucleated cell counts. Produced via immunoSEQ multiplex PCR; TCRdb's table is partial and in-frame only. V, J and clone size are taken as reported in that table, and D and trimming were inferred from the DNA itself. Of 100,000 to 120,000 clones in the sample, around nine tenths were seen once. CDR3 size: 15 residues. Between the trimmed V and J ends, which lost 5 bases and 0 bases, there was a span of 13 bases. Germline-derived CDR1 and CDR2 are MGHRA and YSYEKL. This sequence originates from a woman between 65 and 79 years old who had recovered from COVID-19. Input material: peripheral blood. This rearrangement joins TRBV4-1 to TRBJ1-1; tentatively, D is TRBD1 (5 bases). This CDR3 reads CASSASGTVNTEAFF. In DNA form, the CDR3 reads TGCGCCAGCAGCGCTAGCGGGACGGTGAACACTGAAGCTTTCTTT.